This T cell receptor (beta chain) was sequenced for a study of T cells in Graves' hyperthyroidism and ophthalmopathy. Study in general: At the time of initial diagnosis and before any treatment, peripheral blood was collected.

Before ophthalmopathy appeared, progressors gave blood at initial hyperthyroidism diagnosis. As to this clonotype: Its antigen is undetermined. Since a much larger clone is just one base distant, this may be a read error.

Authors of the study amplified TCR beta CDR3 regions from RNA transcripts. An initial round of RT-PCR targeting the TCR CDR3 relied on the HTBI primer set. TCRdb itself ran the multiplex PCR reads through MiXCR, one entry per CDR3 protein. The sample records a few hundred thousand distinct CDR3 sequences, approximately 15% being singletons. Study conclusions and caveats: Clonotypes that were expanded in thyroid above 0.001 mostly appeared in blood too. A 13 V-J signature model discriminated ophthalmopathy versus stable hyperthyroidism.

The receptor's source is a man aged 30 to 39 with Graves' hyperthyroidism that later progressed to Graves' ophthalmopathy. Material: blood.

The CDR3 here is CAGSLGGGSDGYTF. The CDR3 DNA is TGTGCCGGCAGCTTGGGGGGCGGCAGTGATGGCTACACCTTC. The chain has TRBV5-4 and TRBJ1-2; the D gene is possibly TRBD1 (6 bases). Germline V gene data show CDR1 as SGHNT and CDR2 as YYREEE (reference sequence). The CDR3 covers 14 residues.